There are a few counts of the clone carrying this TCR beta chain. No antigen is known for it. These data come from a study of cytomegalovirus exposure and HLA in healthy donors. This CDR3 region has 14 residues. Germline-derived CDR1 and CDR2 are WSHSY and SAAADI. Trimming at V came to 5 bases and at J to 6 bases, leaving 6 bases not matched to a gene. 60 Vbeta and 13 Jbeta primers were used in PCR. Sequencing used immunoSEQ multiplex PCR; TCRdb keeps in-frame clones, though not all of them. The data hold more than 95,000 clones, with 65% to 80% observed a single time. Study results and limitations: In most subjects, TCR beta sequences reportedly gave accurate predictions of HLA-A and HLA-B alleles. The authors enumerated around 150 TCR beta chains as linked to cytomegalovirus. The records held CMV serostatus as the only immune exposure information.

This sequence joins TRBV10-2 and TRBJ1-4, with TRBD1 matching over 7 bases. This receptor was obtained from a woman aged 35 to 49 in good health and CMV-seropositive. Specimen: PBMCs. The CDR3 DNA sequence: TGCGCCAGCAGTAAAGGGGGCGCCTATGAAAAACTGTTTTTT. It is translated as CASSKGGAYEKLFF.